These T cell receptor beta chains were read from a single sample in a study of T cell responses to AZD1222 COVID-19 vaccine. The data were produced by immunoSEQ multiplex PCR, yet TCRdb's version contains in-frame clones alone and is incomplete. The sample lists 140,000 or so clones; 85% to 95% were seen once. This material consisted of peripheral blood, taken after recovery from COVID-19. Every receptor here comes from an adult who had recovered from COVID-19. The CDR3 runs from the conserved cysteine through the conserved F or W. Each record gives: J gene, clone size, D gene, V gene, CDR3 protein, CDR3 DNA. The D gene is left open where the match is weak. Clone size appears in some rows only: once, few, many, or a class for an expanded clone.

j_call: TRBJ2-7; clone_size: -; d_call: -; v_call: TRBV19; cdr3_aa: CASSRESLGGEQYF; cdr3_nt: TGTGCCAGTAGTCGTGAGAGCCTCGGGGGCGAGCAGTACTTC
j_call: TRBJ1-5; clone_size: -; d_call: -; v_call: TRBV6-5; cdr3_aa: CASRIRGASNQPQHF; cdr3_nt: TGTGCCAGCCGAATTCGGGGGGCAAGCAATCAGCCCCAGCATTTT
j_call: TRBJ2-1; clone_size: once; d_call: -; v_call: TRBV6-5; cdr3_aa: CATKGGGPGEQFF; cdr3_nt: TGTGCCACCAAAGGGGGAGGGCCAGGTGAGCAGTTCTTC
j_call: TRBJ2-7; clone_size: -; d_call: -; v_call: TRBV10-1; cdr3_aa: CASSEGGSSYEQYF; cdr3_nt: TGCGCCAGCAGTGAAGGTGGGAGCTCCTACGAGCAGTACTTC
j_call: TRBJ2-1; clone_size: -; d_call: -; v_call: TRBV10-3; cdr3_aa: CAISDGRLKQFF; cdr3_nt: TGTGCCATCAGTGACGGCAGGTTAAAGCAGTTCTTC
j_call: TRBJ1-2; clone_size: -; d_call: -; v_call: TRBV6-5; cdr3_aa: CASSTSGQPRMGYTF; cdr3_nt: TGTGCCAGCAGTACATCTGGACAGCCAAGGATGGGCTACACCTTC
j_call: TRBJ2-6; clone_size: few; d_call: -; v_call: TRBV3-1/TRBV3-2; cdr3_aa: CASSQDKGSSGANVLTF; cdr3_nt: TGTGCCAGCAGCCAAGATAAAGGGAGCTCTGGGGCCAACGTCCTGACTTTC
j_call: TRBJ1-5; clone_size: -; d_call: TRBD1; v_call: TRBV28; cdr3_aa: CASSKPSDRISYSNQPQHF; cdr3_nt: TGTGCCAGCAGCAAACCCTCGGACAGGATTTCTTATAGCAATCAGCCCCAGCATTTT
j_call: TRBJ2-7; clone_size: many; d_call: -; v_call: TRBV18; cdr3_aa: CASSPPAGQRYEQYF; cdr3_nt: TGTGCCAGCTCACCACCGGCAGGACAGAGATACGAGCAGTACTTC
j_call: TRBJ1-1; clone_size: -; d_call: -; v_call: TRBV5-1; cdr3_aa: CASSPSQTTGTEAFF; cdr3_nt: TGCGCCAGCAGCCCATCACAGACCACGGGCACTGAAGCTTTCTTT
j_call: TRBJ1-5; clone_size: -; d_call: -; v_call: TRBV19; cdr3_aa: CASSIDYGGYSNQPQHF; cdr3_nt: TGTGCCAGTAGTATAGATTACGGGGGATATAGCAATCAGCCCCAGCATTTT
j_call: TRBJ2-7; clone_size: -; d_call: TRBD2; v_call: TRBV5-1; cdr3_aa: CASSLGSSGSYEQYF; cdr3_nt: TGCGCCAGCAGCTTGGGGTCTAGCGGGAGTTACGAGCAGTACTTC
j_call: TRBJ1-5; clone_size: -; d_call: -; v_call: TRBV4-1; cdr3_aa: CASSLGSAGNQPQHF; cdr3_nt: TGCGCCAGCAGCCTCGGCAGTGCGGGAAATCAGCCCCAGCATTTT
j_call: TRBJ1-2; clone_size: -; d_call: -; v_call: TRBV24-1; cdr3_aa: CATSDAQAGMSGYTF; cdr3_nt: TGTGCCACCAGTGATGCCCAAGCAGGGATGAGCGGCTACACCTTC
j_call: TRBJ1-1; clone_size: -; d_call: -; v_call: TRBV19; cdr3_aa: CASGETARGLNTEAFF; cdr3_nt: TGTGCCAGTGGGGAAACCGCCCGCGGGTTGAACACTGAAGCTTTCTTT
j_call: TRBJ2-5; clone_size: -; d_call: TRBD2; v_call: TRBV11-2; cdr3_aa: CASSISGRAQETQYF; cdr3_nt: TGTGCCAGCAGCATAAGCGGGAGGGCCCAAGAGACCCAGTACTTC
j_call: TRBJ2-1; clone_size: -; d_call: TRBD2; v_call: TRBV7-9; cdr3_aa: CASTPRGPSGRIYNEQFF; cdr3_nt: TGTGCCAGCACCCCTAGAGGGCCTAGCGGGAGGATCTACAATGAGCAGTTCTTC
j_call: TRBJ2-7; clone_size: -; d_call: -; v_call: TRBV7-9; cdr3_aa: CASRTWGPRYSYEQYF; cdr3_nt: TGTGCCAGCAGGACATGGGGTCCCCGCTACTCCTACGAGCAGTACTTC
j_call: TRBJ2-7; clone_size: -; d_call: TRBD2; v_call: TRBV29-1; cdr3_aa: CSVGEGLTYEQYF; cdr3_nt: TGCAGCGTTGGGGAGGGACTCACCTACGAGCAGTACTTC
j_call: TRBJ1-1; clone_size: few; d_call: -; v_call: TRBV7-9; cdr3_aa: CASSWRLIGTEAFF; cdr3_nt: TGTGCCAGCAGCTGGCGATTAATAGGAACTGAAGCTTTCTTT
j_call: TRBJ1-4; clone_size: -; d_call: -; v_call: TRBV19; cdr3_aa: CASSIVTATNEKLFF; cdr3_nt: TGTGCCAGTAGTATAGTCACTGCAACTAATGAAAAACTGTTTTTT
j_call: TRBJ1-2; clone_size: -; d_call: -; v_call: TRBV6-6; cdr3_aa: CASEGVPGYGYTF; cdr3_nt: TGTGCCAGCGAAGGGGTTCCCGGCTATGGCTACACCTTC
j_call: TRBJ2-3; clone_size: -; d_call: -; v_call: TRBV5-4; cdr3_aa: CASSLVRSTDTQYF; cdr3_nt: TGTGCCAGCAGCTTGGTACGGAGCACAGATACGCAGTATTTT
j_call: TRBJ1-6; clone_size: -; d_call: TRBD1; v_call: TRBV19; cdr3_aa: CASSPGQGRNSPLHF; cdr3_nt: TGTGCCAGTAGTCCAGGACAGGGGCGGAATTCACCCCTCCACTTT
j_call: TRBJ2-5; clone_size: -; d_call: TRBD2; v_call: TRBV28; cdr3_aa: CASSSTGTSGRGTQYF; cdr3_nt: TGTGCCAGCAGTTCCACCGGGACTAGCGGGAGGGGGACCCAGTACTTC
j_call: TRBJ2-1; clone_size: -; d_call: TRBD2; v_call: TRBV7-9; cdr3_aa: CASSATSGSYNEQFF; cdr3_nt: TGTGCCAGCAGCGCCACCAGCGGGAGCTACAATGAGCAGTTCTTC
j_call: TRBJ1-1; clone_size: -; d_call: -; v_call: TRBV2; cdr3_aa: CASKRIEAFF; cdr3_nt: TGTGCCAGCAAAAGAATTGAAGCTTTCTTT
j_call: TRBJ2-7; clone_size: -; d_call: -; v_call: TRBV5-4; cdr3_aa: CASSPTLGREYEQYF; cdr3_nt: TGTGCCAGCAGCCCAACCCTTGGCAGGGAATACGAGCAGTACTTC
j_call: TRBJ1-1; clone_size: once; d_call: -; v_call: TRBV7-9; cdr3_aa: CASSLAVEAFF; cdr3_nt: TGTGCCAGCAGCTTAGCGGTTGAAGCTTTCTTT
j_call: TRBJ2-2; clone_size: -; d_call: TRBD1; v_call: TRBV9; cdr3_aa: CASSPDPGQPISGELFF; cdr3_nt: TGTGCCAGCAGCCCAGACCCGGGACAGCCTATTTCCGGGGAGCTGTTTTTT
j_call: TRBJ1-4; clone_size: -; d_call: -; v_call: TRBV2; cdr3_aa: CASSFGREKLFF; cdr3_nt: TGTGCCAGCAGTTTTGGACGGGAAAAACTGTTTTTT
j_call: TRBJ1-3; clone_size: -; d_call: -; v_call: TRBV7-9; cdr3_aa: CASSPRQLSGNTIYF; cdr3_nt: TGTGCCAGCAGCCCACGACAACTCTCTGGAAACACCATATATTTT
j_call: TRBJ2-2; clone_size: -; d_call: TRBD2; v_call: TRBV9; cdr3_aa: CASSVGGSGSTGELFF; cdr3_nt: TGTGCCAGCAGCGTAGGGGGAAGCGGGAGCACCGGGGAGCTGTTTTTT
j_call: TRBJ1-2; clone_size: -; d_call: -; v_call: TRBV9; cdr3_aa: CASSVTSLVTTNYGYTF; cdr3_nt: TGTGCCAGCAGTGTAACATCCCTCGTTACTACTAACTATGGCTACACCTTC
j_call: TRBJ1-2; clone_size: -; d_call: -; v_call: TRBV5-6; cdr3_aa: CASSLGRGVYGYTF; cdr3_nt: TGTGCCAGCAGCCTGGGACGCGGGGTCTATGGCTACACCTTC
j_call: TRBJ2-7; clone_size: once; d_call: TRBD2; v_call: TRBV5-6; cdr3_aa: CASSLAGSFGYEQYF; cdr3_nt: TGTGCCAGCAGCCTAGCGGGCTCCTTTGGGTACGAGCAGTACTTC
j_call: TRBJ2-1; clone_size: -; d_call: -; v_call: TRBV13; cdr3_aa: CASSRPISSSYNEQFF; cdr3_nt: TGTGCCAGCAGCCGCCCGATATCGAGCTCCTACAATGAGCAGTTCTTC
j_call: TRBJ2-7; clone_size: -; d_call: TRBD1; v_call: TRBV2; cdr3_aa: CASSERGTGGGEQYF; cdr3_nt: TGTGCCAGCAGTGAACGAGGGACAGGGGGCGGCGAGCAGTACTTC
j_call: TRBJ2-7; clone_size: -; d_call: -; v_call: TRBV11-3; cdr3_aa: CASSLVLYEQYF; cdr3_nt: TGTGCCAGCAGCTTAGTCCTCTACGAGCAGTACTTC
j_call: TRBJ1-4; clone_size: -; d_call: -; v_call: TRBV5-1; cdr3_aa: CASSPTPSNEKLFF; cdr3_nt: TGCGCCAGCAGCCCCACCCCGTCTAATGAAAAACTGTTTTTT
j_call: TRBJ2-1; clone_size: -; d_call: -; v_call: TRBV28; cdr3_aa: CAVNGGETSYNEQFF; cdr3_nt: TGTGCCGTAAACGGAGGGGAAACCTCCTACAATGAGCAGTTCTTC
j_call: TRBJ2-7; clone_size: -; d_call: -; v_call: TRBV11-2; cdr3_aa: CASSLDEQVSYEQYF; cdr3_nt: TGTGCCAGCAGCTTAGATGAGCAGGTCTCCTACGAGCAGTACTTC
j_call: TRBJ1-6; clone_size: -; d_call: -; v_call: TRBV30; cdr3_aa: CAWSGGVPNSPLHF; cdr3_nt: TGTGCCTGGAGTGGAGGGGTACCCAATTCACCCCTCCACTTT
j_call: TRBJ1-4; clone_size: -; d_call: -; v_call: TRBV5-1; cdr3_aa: CASSLTEATNEKLFF; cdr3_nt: TGCGCCAGCAGCTTGACCGAAGCAACTAATGAAAAACTGTTTTTT
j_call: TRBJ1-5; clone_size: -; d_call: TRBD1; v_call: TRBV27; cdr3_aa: CASSPIPGQGGPAQHF; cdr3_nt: TGTGCCAGCAGCCCCATCCCGGGACAGGGTGGTCCGGCCCAGCATTTT
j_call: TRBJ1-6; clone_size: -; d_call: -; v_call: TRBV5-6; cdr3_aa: CASSLSRMGNSPLHF; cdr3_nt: TGTGCCAGCAGCTTGTCACGGATGGGTAATTCACCCCTCCACTTT
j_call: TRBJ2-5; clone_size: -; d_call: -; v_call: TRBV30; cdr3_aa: CAWSVRIWETQYF; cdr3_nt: TGTGCCTGGAGTGTACGAATTTGGGAGACCCAGTACTTC
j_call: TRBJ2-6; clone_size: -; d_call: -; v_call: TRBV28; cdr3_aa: CASSFQGPYSGANVLTF; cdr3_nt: TGTGCCAGCAGTTTTCAGGGACCCTACTCTGGGGCCAACGTCCTGACTTTC
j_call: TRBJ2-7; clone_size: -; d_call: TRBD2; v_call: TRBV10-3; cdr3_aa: CAISEGLAKSYEQYF; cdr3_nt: TGTGCCATCAGTGAGGGACTAGCGAAATCTTACGAGCAGTACTTC
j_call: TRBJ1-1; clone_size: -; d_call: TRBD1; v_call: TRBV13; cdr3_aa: CASSPEDRATEAFF; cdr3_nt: TGTGCCAGCAGCCCTGAGGACAGGGCCACTGAAGCTTTCTTT
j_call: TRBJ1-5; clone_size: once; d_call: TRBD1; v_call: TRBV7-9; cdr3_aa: CASSGGTGVDQPQHF; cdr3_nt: TGTGCCAGCAGCGGTGGGACAGGGGTTGATCAGCCCCAGCATTTT
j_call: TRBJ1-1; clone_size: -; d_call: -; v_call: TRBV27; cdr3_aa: CASSKGGVYTEAFF; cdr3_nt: TGTGCCAGCAGTAAAGGGGGGGTGTATACTGAAGCTTTCTTT
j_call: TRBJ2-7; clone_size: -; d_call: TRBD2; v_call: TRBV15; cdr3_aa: CATSRLAGSSYEQYF; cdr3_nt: TGTGCCACCAGCCGCCTAGCGGGGAGCTCCTACGAGCAGTACTTC
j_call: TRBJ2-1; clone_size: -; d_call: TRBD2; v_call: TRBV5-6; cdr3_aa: CASSLGTSGVNEQFF; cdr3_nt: TGTGCCAGCAGCTTGGGGACTAGCGGGGTTAATGAGCAGTTCTTC